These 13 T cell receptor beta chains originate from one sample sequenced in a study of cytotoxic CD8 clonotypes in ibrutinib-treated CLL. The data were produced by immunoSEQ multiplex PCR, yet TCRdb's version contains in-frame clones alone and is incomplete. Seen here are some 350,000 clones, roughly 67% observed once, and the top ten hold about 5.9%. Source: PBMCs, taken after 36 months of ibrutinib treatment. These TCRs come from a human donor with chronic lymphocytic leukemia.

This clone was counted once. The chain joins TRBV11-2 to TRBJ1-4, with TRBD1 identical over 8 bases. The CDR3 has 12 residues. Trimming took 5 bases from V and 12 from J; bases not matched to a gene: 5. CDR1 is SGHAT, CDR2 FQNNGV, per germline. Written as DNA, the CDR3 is TGTGCCAGCAGCCCCTACAGGGGGGAACTGTTTTTT. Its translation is CASSPYRGELFF. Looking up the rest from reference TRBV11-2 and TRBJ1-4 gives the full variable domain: EAGVAQSPRYKIIEKRQSVAFWCNPISGHATLYWYQQILGQGPKLLIQFQNNGVVDDSQLPKDRFSAERLKGVDSTLKIQPAKLEDSAVYLCASSPYRGELFFGSGTQLSVL.

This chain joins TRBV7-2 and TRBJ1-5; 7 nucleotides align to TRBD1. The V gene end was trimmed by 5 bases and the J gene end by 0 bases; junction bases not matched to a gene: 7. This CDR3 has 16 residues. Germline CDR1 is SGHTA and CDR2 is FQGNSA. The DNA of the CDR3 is TGTGCCAGCAGCCGCGGGACAGCTTATAGCAATCAGCCCCAGCATTTT. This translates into CASSRGTAYSNQPQHF.

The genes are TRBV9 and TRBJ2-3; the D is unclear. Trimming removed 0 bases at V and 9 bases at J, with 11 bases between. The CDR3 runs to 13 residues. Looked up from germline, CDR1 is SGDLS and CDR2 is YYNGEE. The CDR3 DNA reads TGTGCCAGCAGCGTAGCTTGGGGTGGCACGCAGTATTTT. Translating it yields CASSVAWGGTQYF.

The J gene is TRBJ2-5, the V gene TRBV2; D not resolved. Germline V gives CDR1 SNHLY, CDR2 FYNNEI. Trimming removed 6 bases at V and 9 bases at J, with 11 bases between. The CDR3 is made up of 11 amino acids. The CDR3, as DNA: TGTGCCAGCAGAATGAGTGGTGCCCAGTACTTC. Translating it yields CASRMSGAQYF.

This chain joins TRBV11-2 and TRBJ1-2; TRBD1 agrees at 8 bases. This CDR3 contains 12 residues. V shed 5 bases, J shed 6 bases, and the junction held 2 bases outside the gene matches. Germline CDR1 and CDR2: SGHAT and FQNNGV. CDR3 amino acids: CASSPTGDGYTF. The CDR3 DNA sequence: TGTGCCAGCAGCCCGACAGGGGATGGCTACACCTTC.

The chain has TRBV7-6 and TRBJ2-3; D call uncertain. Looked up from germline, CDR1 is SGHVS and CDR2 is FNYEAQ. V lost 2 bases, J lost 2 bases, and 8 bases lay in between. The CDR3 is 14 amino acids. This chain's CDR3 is CASSLHFSTDTQYF. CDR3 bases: TGTGCCAGCAGCTTACACTTCTCCACAGATACGCAGTATTTT.

CDR3 protein: CATSPGTLGRETQYF. In DNA form, the CDR3 reads TGTGCCACCAGTCCCGGGACACTGGGACGAGAGACCCAGTACTTC. The chain recombines TRBV15 with TRBJ2-5; D is possibly TRBD1 (6 bases). The CDR3 runs to 15 residues. The V gene's germline CDR1 is LNHNV and CDR2 YYDKDF (reference sequence). V gave up 6 bases and J gave up 4 bases, with 18 bases separating them.

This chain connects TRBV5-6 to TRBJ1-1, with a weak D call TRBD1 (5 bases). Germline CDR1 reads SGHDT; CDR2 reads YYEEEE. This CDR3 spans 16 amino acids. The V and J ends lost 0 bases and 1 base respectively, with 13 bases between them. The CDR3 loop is CASSLVYGHTNTEAFF. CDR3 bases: TGTGCCAGCAGCTTGGTTTACGGACACACGAACACTGAAGCTTTCTTT.

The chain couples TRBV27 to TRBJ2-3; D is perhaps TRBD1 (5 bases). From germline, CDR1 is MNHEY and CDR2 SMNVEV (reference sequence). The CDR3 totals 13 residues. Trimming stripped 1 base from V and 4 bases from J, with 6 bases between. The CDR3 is CASSLLQADTQYF. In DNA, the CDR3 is TGTGCCAGCAGTTTATTACAGGCAGATACGCAGTATTTT.

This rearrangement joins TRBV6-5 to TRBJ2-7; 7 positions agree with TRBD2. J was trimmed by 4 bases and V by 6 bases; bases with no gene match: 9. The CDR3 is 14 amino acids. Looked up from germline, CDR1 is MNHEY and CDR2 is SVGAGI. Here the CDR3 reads CASSPYVGRYEQYF. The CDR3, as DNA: TGTGCCAGCAGCCCGTATGTCGGGAGGTACGAGCAGTACTTC.

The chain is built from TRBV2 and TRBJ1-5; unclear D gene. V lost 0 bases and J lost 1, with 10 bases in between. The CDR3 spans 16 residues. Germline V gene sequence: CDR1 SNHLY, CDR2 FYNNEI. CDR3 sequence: CASSEALWQSNQPQHF. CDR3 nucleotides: TGTGCCAGCAGTGAAGCGCTTTGGCAGAGCAATCAGCCCCAGCATTTT.

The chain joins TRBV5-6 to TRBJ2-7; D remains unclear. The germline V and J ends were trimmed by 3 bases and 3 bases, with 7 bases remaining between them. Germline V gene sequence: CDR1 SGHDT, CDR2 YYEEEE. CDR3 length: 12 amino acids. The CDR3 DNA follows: TGTGCCAGCAGCTCGGACCACTACGAGCAGTACTTC. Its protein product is CASSSDHYEQYF.

The CDR3 region has the DNA TGTGCCAGCAGTTATAGACTAGATAGGTACGAGCAGTACTTC. Residues: CASSYRLDRYEQYF. The chain combines TRBV6-6 with TRBJ2-7; the D gene is possibly TRBD2 (6 bases). V lost 3 bases to trimming and J lost 4 bases, with 13 bases between them. This CDR3 contains 14 residues. Germline CDR1 reads MNHNY; CDR2 reads SVGAGI (reference sequence).